This T cell receptor (beta chain) was found in a study of graft-versus-host responses after intestinal transplantation. A word on this clone: Its target is unknown.

CDR1 is SQVTM, CDR2 ANQGSEA, per germline. There are 14 residues in the CDR3. Trimming stripped 8 bases from V and 2 bases from J, with 18 bases between. Profiling relied on immunoSEQ multiplex PCR, and the TCRdb table lists in-frame clones only, not all of them. The data show tens of thousands of clones, 91% seen once. Here the sequenced sample was unstimulated CD4+ T cells sorted from spleen or lymph node cells, taken before intestinal transplant. The clonotype was recovered from a human donor who received an intestinal transplant. The chain has TRBV29-1 and TRBJ2-5, with D possibly being TRBD1 (5 bases). The CDR3 loop reads CSSQRDSNQETQYF. CDR3 in DNA: TGCAGCTCTCAACGAGACAGCAATCAAGAGACCCAGTACTTC.